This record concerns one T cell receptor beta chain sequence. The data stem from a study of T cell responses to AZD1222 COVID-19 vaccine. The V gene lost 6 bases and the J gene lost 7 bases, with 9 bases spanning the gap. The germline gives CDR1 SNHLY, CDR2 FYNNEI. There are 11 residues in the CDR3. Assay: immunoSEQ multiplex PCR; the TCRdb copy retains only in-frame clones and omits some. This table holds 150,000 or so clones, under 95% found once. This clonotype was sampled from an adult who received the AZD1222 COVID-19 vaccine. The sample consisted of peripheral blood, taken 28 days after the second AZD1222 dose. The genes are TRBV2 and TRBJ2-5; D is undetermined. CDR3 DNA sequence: TGTGCCAGCAGGGGCTCGGGGACCCAGTACTTC. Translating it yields CASRGSGTQYF.